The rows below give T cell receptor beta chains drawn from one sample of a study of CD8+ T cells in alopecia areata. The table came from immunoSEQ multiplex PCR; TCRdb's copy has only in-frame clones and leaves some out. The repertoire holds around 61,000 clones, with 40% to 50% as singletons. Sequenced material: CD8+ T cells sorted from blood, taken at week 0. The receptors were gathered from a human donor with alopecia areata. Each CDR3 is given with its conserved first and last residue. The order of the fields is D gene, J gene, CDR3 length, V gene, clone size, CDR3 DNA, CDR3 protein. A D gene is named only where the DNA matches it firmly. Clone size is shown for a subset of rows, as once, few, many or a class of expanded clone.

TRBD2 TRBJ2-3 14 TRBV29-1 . TGCAGCGGGTGGACTAGCGATTACCCAGATACGCAGTATTTT CSGWTSDYPDTQYF
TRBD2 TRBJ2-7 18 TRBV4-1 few TGCGCCAGCAGCCAAATTGCAGCGGGAGATCCTACCTTCTACGAGCAGTACTTC CASSQIAAGDPTFYEQYF
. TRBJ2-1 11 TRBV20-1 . TGCAGTGCTCCCGGAGCGGGCCCACCGTTCTTC CSAPGAGPPFF
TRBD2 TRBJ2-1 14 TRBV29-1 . TGCAGCGTTCCGGGACTAGCGGTTTACAATGAGCAGTTCTTC CSVPGLAVYNEQFF
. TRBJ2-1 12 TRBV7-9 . TGTGCCAGCAGCTTTCATAGGAATGAGCAGTTCTTC CASSFHRNEQFF
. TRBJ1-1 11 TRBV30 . TGTGCCTTCTTTAACGGGCGTGAAGCTTTCTTT CAFFNGREAFF
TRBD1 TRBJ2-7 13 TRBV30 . TGTGCCTGGAGTGCGGACAGGCTTCTCGAGCAGTACTTC CAWSADRLLEQYF
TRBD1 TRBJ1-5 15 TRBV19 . TGTGCCAGTAGTATAGATGACAGGGAGGGGCAGCCCCAGCATTTT CASSIDDREGQPQHF
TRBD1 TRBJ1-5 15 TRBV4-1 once TGCGCCAGCAGCCAACTCGACAGGGAGGGCCAGCCCCAGCATTTT CASSQLDREGQPQHF
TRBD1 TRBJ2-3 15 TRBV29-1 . TGCAGCGTCGATTGGACAGGGCTTAGCACAGATACGCAGTATTTT CSVDWTGLSTDTQYF
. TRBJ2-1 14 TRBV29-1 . TGCAGCGGGCAGGAGGGGCACCCCTACAATGAGCAGTTCTTC CSGQEGHPYNEQFF
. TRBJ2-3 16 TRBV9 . TGTGCCAGCAGCGTAGAAGTGGGAGTAGGCACAGATACGCAGTATTTT CASSVEVGVGTDTQYF
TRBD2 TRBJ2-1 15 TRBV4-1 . TGCGCCAGCAGCCGGGGACTAGCGGGAGGCTATGAGCAGTTCTTC CASSRGLAGGYEQFF
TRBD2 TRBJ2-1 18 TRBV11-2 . TGTGCCAGCAGCTTAGCCGCGACTAGCGGGACACCATACAATGAGCAGTTCTTC CASSLAATSGTPYNEQFF
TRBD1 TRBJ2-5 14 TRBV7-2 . TGTGCCAGCAGCGGCCTGAGGGGGCTGGAGACCCAGTACTTC CASSGLRGLETQYF
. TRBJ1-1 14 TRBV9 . TGTGCCAGCAGCGTGGCAGGGAGTAGAACTGAAGCTTTCTTT CASSVAGSRTEAFF
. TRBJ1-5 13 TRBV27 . TGTGCCAGCAGTTTAGGCAGGGCGACGGCCCAGCATTTT CASSLGRATAQHF
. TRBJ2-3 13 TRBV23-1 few TGCGCCAGCAGTCCGGAGCGCGCAGATACGCAGTATTTT CASSPERADTQYF
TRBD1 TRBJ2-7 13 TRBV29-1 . TGCAGCGTATGGACAGGGGATTCCTACGAGCAGTACTTC CSVWTGDSYEQYF
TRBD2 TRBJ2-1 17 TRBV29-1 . TGCAGCGTTGAACCCCAGGGGCGGGAGGCCACCTACAATGAGCAGTTCTTC CSVEPQGREATYNEQFF
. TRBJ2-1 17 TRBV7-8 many TGTGCCAGCAGCTTCACAGGGAGAGGAACGTCCTACAATGAGCAGTTCTTC CASSFTGRGTSYNEQFF
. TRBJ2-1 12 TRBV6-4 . TGTGCCAGCAGTGACCGGGAGAATGAGCAGTTCTTC CASSDRENEQFF
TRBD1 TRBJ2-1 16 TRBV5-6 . TGTGCCAGCAGCCCACGGACAGGGAAGACTTACAATGAGCAGTTCTTC CASSPRTGKTYNEQFF
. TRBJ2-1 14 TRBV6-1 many TGTGCCAGCAGAAAACCCGGACCTGCCGATGAGCAGTTCTTC CASRKPGPADEQFF
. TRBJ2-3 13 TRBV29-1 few TGCAGCGCTGGGACTGGATACACAGATACGCAGTATTTT CSAGTGYTDTQYF
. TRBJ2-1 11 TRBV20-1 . TGCAGTGCTTGGGAATACAATGAGCAGTTCTTC CSAWEYNEQFF
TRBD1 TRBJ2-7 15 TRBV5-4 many TGTGCCAGCAGCTCCCGGGACAGGGGTCGGGACGAGCAGTACTTC CASSSRDRGRDEQYF
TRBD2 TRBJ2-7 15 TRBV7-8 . TGTGCCAGCAGCTTTCTAGCGGGAGTCGGTTACGAGCAGTACTTC CASSFLAGVGYEQYF
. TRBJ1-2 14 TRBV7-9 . TGTGCCAGCAGCCCAGGTGGGACGGTCTATGGCTACACCTTC CASSPGGTVYGYTF
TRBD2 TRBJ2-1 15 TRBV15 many TGTGCCACCAGCAGAGAGGGCGGGAGGGCCAATGAGCAGTTCTTC CATSREGGRANEQFF
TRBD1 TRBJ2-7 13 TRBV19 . TGTGCCAGTAGCTTGGGACAGGTCTACGAGCAGTACTTC CASSLGQVYEQYF